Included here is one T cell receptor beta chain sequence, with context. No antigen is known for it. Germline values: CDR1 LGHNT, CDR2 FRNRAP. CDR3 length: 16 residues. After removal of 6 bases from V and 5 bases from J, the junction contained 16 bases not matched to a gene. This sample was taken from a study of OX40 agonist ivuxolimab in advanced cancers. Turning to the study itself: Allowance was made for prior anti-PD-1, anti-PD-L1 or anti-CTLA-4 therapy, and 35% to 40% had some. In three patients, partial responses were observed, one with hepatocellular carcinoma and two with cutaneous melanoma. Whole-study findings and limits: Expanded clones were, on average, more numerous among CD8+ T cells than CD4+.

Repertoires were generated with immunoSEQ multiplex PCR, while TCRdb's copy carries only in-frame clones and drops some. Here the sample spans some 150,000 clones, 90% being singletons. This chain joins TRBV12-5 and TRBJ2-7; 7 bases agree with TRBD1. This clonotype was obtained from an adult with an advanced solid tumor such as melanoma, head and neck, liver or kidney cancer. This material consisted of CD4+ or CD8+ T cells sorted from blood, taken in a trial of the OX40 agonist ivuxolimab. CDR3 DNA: TGTGCTAGTGGCCCCGAATCACAGGGGTATCCCCACGAGCAGTACTTC. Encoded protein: CASGPESQGYPHEQYF.